Sequencing of this T cell receptor (beta chain) was carried out in a study of human T cells and chemical hapten exposure. Study information: Patches with 0.01% DPC went on the upper back, and the tests were read at 6 days.

Whole-study findings and limits: There were significantly more large CDR3 similarity clusters among expanded TCRs than among controls. TCRs above 1 in 1000 frequency stayed constant with DPC sensitization.

TCRdb passed the RACE reads through MiXCR, listing each CDR3 protein once. The sample lists 240,000 or so distinct CDR3 sequences; 8.6% were seen once. The time point: pre-sensitization, week 0. Specified treatment: therapeutic diphenylcyclopropenone sensitization with weekly scalp DPC. Extraction yielded total RNA from whole blood (unfractionated). As concerns this clonotype: The antigen is unknown.

This receptor was obtained from a woman between 40 and 50 years old with alopecia areata. Some clones in this sample may be carry-over from other donors' samples. The starting material was whole blood, obtained in connection with sensitization to the hapten diphenylcyclopropenone (DPC).

The CDR3 region is CASSLLGHSTDTQYF. The CDR3 nucleotides read TGTGCCAGCAGCTTGCTGGGCCACAGCACAGATACGCAGTATTTT. The genes are TRBV11-2 and TRBJ2-3; D call uncertain. Trimming pared 3 bases from V and 0 bases from J, leaving 10 bases between. CDR3 length: 15 amino acids. Germline lookup yields CDR1 SGHAT and CDR2 FQNNGV.